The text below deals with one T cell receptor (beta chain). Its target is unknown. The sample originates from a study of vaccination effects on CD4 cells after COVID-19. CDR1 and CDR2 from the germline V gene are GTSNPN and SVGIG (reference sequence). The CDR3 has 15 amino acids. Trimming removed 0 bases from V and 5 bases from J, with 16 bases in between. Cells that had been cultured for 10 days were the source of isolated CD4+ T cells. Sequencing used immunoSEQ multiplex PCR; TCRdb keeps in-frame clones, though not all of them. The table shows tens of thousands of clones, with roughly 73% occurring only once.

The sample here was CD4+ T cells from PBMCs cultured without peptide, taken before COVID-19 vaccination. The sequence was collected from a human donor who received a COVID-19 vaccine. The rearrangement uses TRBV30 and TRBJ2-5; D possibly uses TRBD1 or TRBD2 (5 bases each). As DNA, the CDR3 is TGTGCCTGGAGTGTCGGGGCGGGTTGGTTGGAGACCCAGTACTTC. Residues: CAWSVGAGWLETQYF.